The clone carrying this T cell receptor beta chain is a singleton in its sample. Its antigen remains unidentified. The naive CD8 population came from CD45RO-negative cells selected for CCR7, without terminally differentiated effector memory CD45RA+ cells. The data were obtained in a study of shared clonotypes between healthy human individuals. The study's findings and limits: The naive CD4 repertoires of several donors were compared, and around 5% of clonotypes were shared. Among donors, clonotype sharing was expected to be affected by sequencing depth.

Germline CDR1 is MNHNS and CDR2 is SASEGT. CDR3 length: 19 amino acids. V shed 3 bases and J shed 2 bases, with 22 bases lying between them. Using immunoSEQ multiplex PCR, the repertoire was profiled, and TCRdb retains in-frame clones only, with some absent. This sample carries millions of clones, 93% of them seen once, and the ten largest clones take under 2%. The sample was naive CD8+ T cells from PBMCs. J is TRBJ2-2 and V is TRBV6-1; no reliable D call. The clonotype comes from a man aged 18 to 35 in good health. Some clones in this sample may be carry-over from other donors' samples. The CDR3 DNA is TGTGCCAGCAGTGAGTGGCTAGTTTCTCACTCTAGAAACACCGGGGAGCTGTTTTTT. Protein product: CASSEWLVSHSRNTGELFF.